Listed below are T cell receptor beta chains from one sample, sequenced in a study of shared clonotypes between healthy human individuals. The protocol was immunoSEQ multiplex PCR, while the TCRdb copy is restricted to in-frame clones and leaves out a portion. Of some 1 million clones in the sample, approximately 76% were seen once. The sample taken for sequencing was memory CD4+ T cells sorted from blood. These receptor sequences come from a young man in good health. The CDR3 runs from the conserved cysteine through the conserved F or W. A D gene is named only where the DNA matches it firmly. Only some rows state a clone size, as once, few, many or a class for expanded clones.

. | TRBJ2-3 | TRBD2 | TRBV9 | CASSVAQLAGGADTQYF | TGTGCCAGCAGCGTAGCCCAGTTAGCGGGGGGGGCAGATACGCAGTATTTT
. | TRBJ1-6 | . | TRBV5-8 | CASSFASNSPLHF | TGTGCCAGCAGCTTCGCAAGTAATTCACCCCTCCACTTT
. | TRBJ2-7 | TRBD1 | TRBV28 | CASSSWTGVAEQYF | TGTGCCAGCAGTTCCTGGACAGGAGTGGCCGAGCAGTACTTC
. | TRBJ1-2 | TRBD1 | TRBV28 | CASTPGDREGGHTF | TGTGCCAGCACCCCAGGGGACAGGGAAGGTGGCCACACCTTC
. | TRBJ1-5 | . | TRBV27 | CASRKTGNNQPQHF | TGTGCCAGCAGGAAGACGGGAAACAATCAGCCCCAGCATTTT
once | TRBJ1-1 | . | TRBV2 | CASTEPGATEAFF | TGTGCCAGCACCGAACCGGGGGCAACTGAAGCTTTCTTT
. | TRBJ2-4 | TRBD2 | TRBV18 | CASSPPPSGDLAKNIQYF | TGTGCCAGCTCACCACCACCTAGCGGGGATCTAGCCAAAAACATTCAGTACTTC
. | TRBJ2-7 | TRBD2 | TRBV2 | CASSETSSTYEQYF | TGTGCCAGCAGTGAGACTAGCAGTACCTACGAGCAGTACTTC
. | TRBJ2-2 | . | TRBV30 | CAWSVGDLNTGELFF | TGTGCCTGGAGTGTCGGGGACTTAAACACCGGGGAGCTGTTTTTT
. | TRBJ2-1 | TRBD2 | TRBV10-3 | CAISATLFPGLAYDNEQFF | TGTGCCATCAGCGCCACCCTCTTCCCGGGACTAGCGTATGACAATGAGCAGTTCTTC
. | TRBJ2-7 | . | TRBV20-1 | CSASPGSEQYF | TGCAGTGCTAGTCCTGGCTCCGAGCAGTACTTC
. | TRBJ1-2 | . | TRBV5-1 | CASSEGSSNYGYTF | TGCGCCAGCAGCGAGGGCTCCTCTAACTATGGCTACACCTTC
. | TRBJ2-7 | . | TRBV29-1 | CSVGLAYPTYEQYF | TGCAGCGTAGGTCTAGCGTATCCAACATACGAGCAGTACTTC
once | TRBJ2-7 | . | TRBV6-5 | CASSYGLSYEQYF | TGTGCCAGCAGTTACGGTCTCTCCTACGAGCAGTACTTC
. | TRBJ1-1 | . | TRBV27 | CASSPSGQPWTFF | TGTGCCAGCAGTCCCTCAGGGCAGCCCTGGACTTTCTTT
once | TRBJ2-2 | . | TRBV18 | CASSLRTVNTGELFF | TGTGCCAGCTCCCTGAGGACAGTTAACACCGGGGAGCTGTTTTTT
. | TRBJ1-3 | . | TRBV19 | CASSDTRQVAGNTIYF | TGTGCCAGTAGCGACACCCGACAGGTCGCGGGAAACACCATATATTTT
. | TRBJ2-2 | TRBD2 | TRBV2 | CASSDGTSGRVTGELFF | TGTGCCAGCAGTGACGGGACTAGCGGGAGAGTGACCGGGGAGCTGTTTTTT
few | TRBJ2-1 | TRBD2 | TRBV6-6 | CASSEVLAENEQFF | TGTGCCAGCAGCGAAGTACTAGCGGAAAATGAGCAGTTCTTC
. | TRBJ1-1 | . | TRBV11-3 | CASAPGLNTEAFF | TGTGCCAGCGCCCCAGGGTTAAACACTGAAGCTTTCTTT
. | TRBJ1-6 | . | TRBV5-6 | CASSWGSSPLHF | TGTGCCAGCAGCTGGGGGAGTTCACCCCTCCACTTT
. | TRBJ2-7 | . | TRBV5-1 | CASSLLGSSSYEQYF | TGCGCCAGCAGCTTATTGGGGAGCAGCTCCTACGAGCAGTACTTC
. | TRBJ2-7 | TRBD2 | TRBV7-6 | CASSLGEGSYEQYF | TGTGCCAGCAGCTTAGGGGAGGGTAGCTACGAGCAGTACTTC
few | TRBJ2-7 | . | TRBV6-5 | CASSQQGAYEQYF | TGTGCCAGCAGTCAGCAGGGAGCCTACGAGCAGTACTTC
. | TRBJ2-7 | . | TRBV5-1 | CASSLARGRPYEQYF | TGCGCCAGCAGCTTGGCCAGGGGTAGACCCTACGAGCAGTACTTC
. | TRBJ2-7 | TRBD2 | TRBV19 | CASRRTSGSAYEQYF | TGTGCCAGTAGGAGGACTAGCGGGAGTGCCTACGAGCAGTACTTC
. | TRBJ2-1 | . | TRBV15 | CATSSGLRYNEQFF | TGTGCCACCAGCAGCGGGCTCAGATACAATGAGCAGTTCTTC
. | TRBJ1-5 | . | TRBV10-3 | CAISDRGIQPQHF | TGTGCCATCAGTGACCGGGGGATTCAGCCCCAGCATTTT
. | TRBJ1-1 | . | TRBV5-1 | CASSTEGGTRGTEAFF | TGCGCCAGCAGCACGGAGGGGGGGACGAGAGGCACTGAAGCTTTCTTT
. | TRBJ2-5 | . | TRBV28 | CASSSRRLSETQYF | TGTGCCAGCAGTTCCCGGAGGTTGTCTGAGACCCAGTACTTC
. | TRBJ2-2 | . | TRBV7-9 | CASSFSFRAGELFF | TGTGCCAGCAGCTTTTCATTTAGGGCCGGGGAGCTGTTTTTT
. | TRBJ2-4 | TRBD2 | TRBV5-4 | CASSLGGASGSYGNIQYF | TGTGCCAGCAGCTTGGGGGGGGCTAGCGGGAGCTATGGAAACATTCAGTACTTC
. | TRBJ2-2 | TRBD2 | TRBV6-5 | CASSSPTSGVGGELFF | TGTGCCAGCAGTTCCCCCACTAGCGGGGTTGGCGGGGAGCTGTTTTTT
. | TRBJ2-3 | . | TRBV9 | CASSVASREDTQYF | TGTGCCAGCAGCGTAGCTTCACGGGAAGATACGCAGTATTTT
many | TRBJ2-3 | . | TRBV5-4 | CASSLDFTSTDTQYF | TGTGCCAGCAGTTTGGACTTCACTAGCACAGATACGCAGTATTTT
. | TRBJ2-7 | TRBD1 | TRBV7-9 | CASSFPGQGSEQYF | TGTGCCAGCAGCTTCCCGGGACAGGGGTCCGAGCAGTACTTC
. | TRBJ1-1 | TRBD1 | TRBV6-5 | CASSYSRQGRTEAFF | TGTGCCAGCAGTTACTCACGACAGGGTAGAACTGAAGCTTTCTTT
. | TRBJ1-5 | . | TRBV19 | CASKVAASNQPQHF | TGTGCCAGTAAGGTGGCGGCTAGCAATCAGCCCCAGCATTTT
. | TRBJ2-7 | TRBD2 | TRBV19 | CASSNTGGSSYEQYF | TGTGCCAGTAGTAACACGGGAGGGAGCTCCTACGAGCAGTACTTC
. | TRBJ2-7 | . | TRBV10-2 | CASISPGAYEQYF | TGCGCCAGCATTAGCCCAGGGGCCTACGAGCAGTACTTC
. | TRBJ2-1 | TRBD1 | TRBV2 | CASRKTGEVHEQFF | TGTGCCAGCAGGAAGACAGGGGAGGTACATGAGCAGTTCTTC
. | TRBJ1-2 | . | TRBV28 | CGGGGRGGYTF | TGTGGTGGGGGCGGTCGGGGAGGCTACACCTTC
. | TRBJ2-5 | . | TRBV9 | CASSVATQGPQETQYF | TGTGCCAGCAGCGTAGCTACTCAGGGGCCCCAAGAGACCCAGTACTTC
. | TRBJ2-4 | . | TRBV14 | CASSLPSLNIQYF | TGTGCCAGCAGCCTTCCTTCTCTAAACATTCAGTACTTC
once | TRBJ2-7 | TRBD1 | TRBV19 | CARESREKNGTGIAYEQYF | TGTGCCAGAGAGTCAAGGGAAAAAAATGGGACAGGGATAGCTTACGAGCAGTACTTC
many | TRBJ2-3 | . | TRBV7-8 | CASGRGGGPSTDTQYF | TGTGCCAGCGGCCGAGGTGGCGGACCTAGCACAGATACGCAGTATTTT
once | TRBJ2-1 | TRBD2 | TRBV9 | CASSVAFTSGGRNEQFF | TGTGCCAGCAGCGTAGCCTTTACTAGCGGGGGAAGGAATGAGCAGTTCTTC
. | TRBJ1-2 | . | TRBV7-9 | CASSLGQGYGYTF | TGTGCCAGCAGCTTAGGGCAGGGTTATGGCTACACCTTC
. | TRBJ1-6 | . | TRBV6-1 | CASSGSGLDLSPLHF | TGTGCCAGCAGTGGCTCGGGACTAGATCTTTCACCCCTCCACTTT
. | TRBJ1-4 | . | TRBV12-5 | CASGLVLKGLNEKLFF | TGTGCTAGTGGTTTGGTACTGAAGGGACTGAATGAAAAACTGTTTTTT
. | TRBJ1-1 | . | TRBV7-2 | CASSSTYTEAFF | TGTGCCAGCAGCTCAACTTACACTGAAGCTTTCTTT
. | TRBJ1-2 | . | TRBV27 | CASSLSDRMNYGYTF | TGTGCCAGCAGTTTATCAGACAGGATGAACTATGGCTACACCTTC
. | TRBJ1-1 | . | TRBV18 | CASSLQHPAYTEAFF | TGTGCCAGCTCCCTTCAACATCCGGCGTACACTGAAGCTTTCTTT
. | TRBJ2-3 | . | TRBV7-6 | CASSLPNWGRPTDTQYF | TGTGCCAGCAGCCTGCCAAATTGGGGGAGACCCACAGATACGCAGTATTTT
. | TRBJ2-7 | TRBD2 | TRBV6-1 | CASSEALLAGAFPEQYF | TGTGCCAGCAGTGAAGCGCTTCTAGCGGGAGCGTTTCCCGAGCAGTACTTC
. | TRBJ2-7 | TRBD1 | TRBV10-3 | CAISGQGDEQYF | TGTGCCATCAGTGGACAGGGGGACGAGCAGTACTTC
. | TRBJ2-3 | TRBD2 | TRBV6-1 | CASGPVGRADTQYF | TGTGCCAGCGGCCCGGTCGGGAGGGCGGATACGCAGTATTTT
. | TRBJ1-4 | TRBD1 | TRBV5-6 | CASSQAGTANEKLFF | TGTGCCAGCAGCCAGGCCGGGACAGCTAATGAAAAACTGTTTTTT
. | TRBJ2-7 | TRBD2 | TRBV7-2 | CASSLISGGEQYF | TGTGCCAGCAGCCTAATATCGGGAGGCGAGCAGTACTTC
. | TRBJ1-1 | TRBD1 | TRBV10-3 | CAIRAEDRVGTEAFF | TGTGCCATCAGGGCCGAGGACAGGGTGGGTACTGAAGCTTTCTTT